This T cell receptor (beta chain) was obtained from a study of T-cell reconstitution after alpha-beta-depleted transplantation in children. Germline CDR1 is SGHRS and CDR2 is YFSETQ. Trimming left V 3 bases short and J 8 bases short, with 9 bases between. The CDR3 totals 13 residues. Unique molecular identifiers tagged the TCRbeta library. TCRdb re-analysed the PCR reads in MiXCR, keeping a single row per CDR3 protein. The table shows 580,000 or so distinct CDR3 sequences, with under 30% occurring only once. This clonotype was recorded at least ten times. Its matching antigen is unknown. Study findings and constraints: From newly produced T cells came most of the T-cell counts and diversity one year after transplant. Reportedly, roughly two months post-transplant, alpha-beta T cells arose from several hundred expanded graft clones. Recipient T cells and thymic progenitors that survived gave rise to the high TCRbeta diversity observed at day 60 in some patients.

The rearrangement joins TRBV5-1 to TRBJ1-6; no definite D call. Sequencing used PBMCs, mostly from graft donor cells, obtained 360 days after TCRalphabeta/CD19-depleted stem cell transplant. The sequence was obtained from a boy younger than two who had a stem cell transplant for acute myeloid leukemia, so the T cells may come from the graft donor. The DNA of the CDR3 is TGCGCCAGCAGCTACGGCGAGGATTCACCCCTCCACTTT. Its protein is CASSYGEDSPLHF.